These 7 T cell receptor beta chains were all obtained from the same sample, sequenced in a study of cytomegalovirus exposure and HLA in healthy donors. The method was immunoSEQ multiplex PCR; TCRdb's version includes in-frame clones alone and lacks a portion of them. The sample contains about 130,000 clones, 80% to 90% of which appear only once. Sequencing was performed on PBMCs. Receptors were obtained from a woman aged 18-29 years in good health and CMV-seronegative.

CDR3: CASSPGASTEAFF. The CDR3 DNA is TGTGCCAGCAGCCCAGGGGCTTCCACTGAAGCTTTCTTT. V gene TRBV14 combines with J gene TRBJ1-1; a weak D match, TRBD1 (6 bases). The CDR3 sequence is 13 residues long. Trimming took 4 bases from V and 4 from J, leaving 10 bases between them. CDR1 and CDR2 (germline): SGHDN, FVKESK.

The chain couples TRBV27 to TRBJ1-4; D gene uncertain. Trimming left V 8 bases short and J 0 bases short, with 16 bases between. This CDR3 is 16 amino acids long. Germline CDR1 reads MNHEY; CDR2 reads SMNVEV (reference sequence). The chain's CDR3 is CASRVHIDATNEKLFF. In DNA, the CDR3 is TGTGCCAGCCGGGTGCACATCGATGCAACTAATGAAAAACTGTTTTTT. Full variable domain (remainder filled in from reference TRBV27 and TRBJ1-4): EAQVTQNPRYLITVTGKKLTVTCSQNMNHEYMSWYRQDPGLGLRQIYYSMNVEVTDKGDVPEGYKVSRKEKRNFPLILESPSPNQTSLYFCASRVHIDATNEKLFFGSGTQLSVL.

The rearrangement joins TRBV6-1 to TRBJ1-2; the D is unclear. CDR1 and CDR2 (germline): MNHNS, SASEGT. Trimming shortened V by 3 bases and J by 0 bases, and 14 bases separated the two germline ends. The CDR3 runs to 16 residues. As DNA, the CDR3 is TGTGCCAGCAGTGATCCCCCCAGGCCAGCTAACTATGGCTACACCTTC. As protein: CASSDPPRPANYGYTF.

V gene TRBV7-2 combines with J gene TRBJ2-2; unclear D gene. With 2 bases removed from V and 8 bases from J, the gap between germline ends came to 3 bases. The CDR3 sequence is 11 residues long. Germline-derived CDR1 and CDR2 are SGHTA and FQGNSA. The CDR3 region is CASSLSGELFF. CDR3 DNA sequence: TGTGCCAGCAGCTTATCAGGGGAGCTGTTTTTT.

The chain couples TRBV27 to TRBJ2-5; D may be TRBD2 (6 bases). CDR3 length: 15 residues. Germline CDR1 MNHEY, CDR2 SMNVEV (reference sequence). The V gene lost 2 bases and the J gene lost 7 bases, with 17 bases spanning the gap. The CDR3: CASSLLSGRRGTQYF. The DNA of the CDR3 is TGTGCCAGCAGTTTACTCTCTGGGAGGAGGGGGACCCAGTACTTC.

This rearrangement joins TRBV5-1 to TRBJ1-3; weak D call: TRBD1 (6 bases). V lost 0 bases to trimming and J lost 2 bases, with 9 bases between them. CDR1 is SGHRS, CDR2 YFSETQ, per germline. The CDR3 sequence is 15 residues long. The CDR3 loop is CASSLAGGPGNTIYF. CDR3 coding DNA: TGCGCCAGCAGCTTGGCCGGGGGGCCTGGAAACACCATATATTTT.

About this clone itself: This same CDR3 is encoded by further DNA sequences in the sample. Here the CDR3 reads CASSLDRGEAFF. The CDR3, as DNA: TGTGCCAGCAGCTTGGACAGGGGGGAAGCTTTCTTT. This chain connects TRBV5-4 to TRBJ1-1, with TRBD1 matching over 8 bases. After removal of 0 bases from V and 8 bases from J, the junction contained 0 bases not matched to a gene. The CDR3 is 12 residues long. Germline loops: CDR1 SGHNT, CDR2 YYREEE (reference sequence).